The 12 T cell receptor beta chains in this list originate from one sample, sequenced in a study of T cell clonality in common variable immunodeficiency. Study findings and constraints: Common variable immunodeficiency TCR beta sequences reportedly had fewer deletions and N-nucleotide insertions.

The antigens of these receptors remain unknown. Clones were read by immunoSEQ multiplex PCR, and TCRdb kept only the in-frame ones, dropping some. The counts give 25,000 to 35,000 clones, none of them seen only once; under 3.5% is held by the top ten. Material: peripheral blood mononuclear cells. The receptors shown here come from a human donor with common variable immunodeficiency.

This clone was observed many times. Partial CDR3 DNA: TGCGCCAGCAGCTATTCGACAGGGTTGATGAACACTGAA. Protein: CASSYSTGLMNTE. The full CDR3 protein reads CASSYSTGLMNTEAFF. This chain links TRBV5-1 with TRBJ1-1; 7 bases map to TRBD1. The missing CDR3 end, 3 residues past where the read stops, is filled in from the germline J gene. V gave up 3 bases and J gave up 0 bases; unmatched junction bases: 8. CDR3 length equals 16 residues. Germline CDR1 reads SGHRS; CDR2 reads YFSETQ. Looking up the rest from reference TRBV5-1 and TRBJ1-1 gives the full variable domain: KAGVTQTPRYLIKTRGQQVTLSCSPISGHRSVSWYQQTPGQGLQFLFEYFSETQRNKGNFPGRFSGRQFSNSRSEMNVSTLELGDSALYLCASSYSTGLMNTEAFFGQGTRLTVV.

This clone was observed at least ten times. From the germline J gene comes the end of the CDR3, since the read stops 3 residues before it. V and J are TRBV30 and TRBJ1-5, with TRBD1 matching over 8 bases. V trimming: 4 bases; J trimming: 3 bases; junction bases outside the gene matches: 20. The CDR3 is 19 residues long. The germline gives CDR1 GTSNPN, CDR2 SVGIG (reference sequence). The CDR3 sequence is CAWTRPRSRGRSTNQPQHF. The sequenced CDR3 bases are TGTGCCTGGACACGCCCGAGGAGCAGGGGGCGGTCCACCAATCAGCCC.

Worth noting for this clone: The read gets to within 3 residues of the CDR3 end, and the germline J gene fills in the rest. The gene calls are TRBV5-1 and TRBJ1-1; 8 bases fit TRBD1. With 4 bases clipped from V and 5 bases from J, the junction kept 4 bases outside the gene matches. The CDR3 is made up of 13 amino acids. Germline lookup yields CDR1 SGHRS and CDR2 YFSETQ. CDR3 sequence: CASSLDRDTEAFF. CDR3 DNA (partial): TGCGCCAGCAGCCTGGACAGGGATACTGAA.

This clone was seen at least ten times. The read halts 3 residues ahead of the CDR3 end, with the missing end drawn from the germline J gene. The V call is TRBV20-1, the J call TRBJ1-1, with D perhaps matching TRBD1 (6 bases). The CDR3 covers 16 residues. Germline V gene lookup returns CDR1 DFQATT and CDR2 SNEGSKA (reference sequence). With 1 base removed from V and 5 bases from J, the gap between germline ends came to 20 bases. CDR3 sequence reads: CSARVPKGDLGTEAFF. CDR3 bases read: TGCAGTGCTAGAGTCCCCAAGGGGGACCTGGGGACTGAA.

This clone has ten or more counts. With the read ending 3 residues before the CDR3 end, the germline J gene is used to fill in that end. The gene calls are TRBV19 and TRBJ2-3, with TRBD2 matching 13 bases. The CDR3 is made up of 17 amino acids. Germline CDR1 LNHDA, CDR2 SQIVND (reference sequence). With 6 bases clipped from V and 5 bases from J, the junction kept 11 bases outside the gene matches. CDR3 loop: CASSLGLAGATVDTQYF. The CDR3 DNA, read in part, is TGTGCCAGTAGCCTAGGACTAGCGGGAGCTACCGTAGATACG.

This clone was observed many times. The CDR3 loop is CSVEDKPHEQYF. Partial CDR3 DNA: TGCAGCGTTGAAGACAAGCCCCACGAG. J is TRBJ2-7 and V is TRBV29-1; D remains unclear. The read finishes 3 residues shy of the CDR3 end, and the germline J gene is used to complete it. CDR1 and CDR2 from the germline V gene are SQVTM and ANQGSEA. Between the trimmed V and J ends, which lost 0 bases and 5 bases, there was a span of 8 bases. CDR3 length: 12 amino acids.

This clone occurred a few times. The CDR3 is CASSEALSRETEAFF. CDR3 DNA, as far as it was read: TGTGCCAGCAGTGAAGCGCTTTCCAGGGAAACTGAA. The chain couples TRBV6-1 to TRBJ1-1; D is possibly TRBD1 (5 bases). Sequencing ends 3 residues short of the CDR3 end; the germline J gene provides the rest. Trimming took 0 bases from V and 5 from J, leaving 13 bases between them. The CDR3 loop spans 15 amino acids. Germline V gene lookup returns CDR1 MNHNS and CDR2 SASEGT.

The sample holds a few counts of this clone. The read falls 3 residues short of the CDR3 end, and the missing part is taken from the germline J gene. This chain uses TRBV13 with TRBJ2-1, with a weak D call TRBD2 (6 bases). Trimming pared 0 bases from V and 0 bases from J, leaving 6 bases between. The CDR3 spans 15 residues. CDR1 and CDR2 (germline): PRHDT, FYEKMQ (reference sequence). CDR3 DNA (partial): TGTGCCAGCAGCTTAGGGACTAGCTCCTACAATGAG. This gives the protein CASSLGTSSYNE. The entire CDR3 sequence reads CASSLGTSSYNEQFF. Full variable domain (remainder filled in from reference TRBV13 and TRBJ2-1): AAGVIQSPRHLIKEKRETATLKCYPIPRHDTVYWYQQGPGQDPQFLISFYEKMQSDKGSIPDRFSAQQFSDYHSELNMSSLELGDSALYFCASSLGTSSYNEQFFGPGTRLTVL.

The DNA read from the CDR3 is TGTGCCAGCAGTGGTCAGGCGAGCTATGGC. It yields the protein CASSGQASYG. The whole CDR3 protein reads CASSGQASYGYTF. V gene TRBV2 combines with J gene TRBJ1-2; no definite D call. The CDR3 extends 3 residues past the end of the read, so its final part is completed from the germline J gene. Per germline, CDR1 SNHLY and CDR2 FYNNEI. Deletions cut 4 bases from V and 4 bases from J, with 10 bases between. CDR3 length equals 13 residues.

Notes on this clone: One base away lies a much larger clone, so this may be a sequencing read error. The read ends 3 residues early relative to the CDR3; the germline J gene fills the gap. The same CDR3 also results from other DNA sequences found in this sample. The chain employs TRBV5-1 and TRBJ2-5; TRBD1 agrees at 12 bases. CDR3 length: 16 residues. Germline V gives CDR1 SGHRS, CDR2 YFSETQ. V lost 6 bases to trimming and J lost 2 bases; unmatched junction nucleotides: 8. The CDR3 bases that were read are TGCGCCAGCAACAAGGGGGGACAGGGGGCGCAAGAGACC. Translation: CASNKGGQGAQET. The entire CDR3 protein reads CASNKGGQGAQETQYF.

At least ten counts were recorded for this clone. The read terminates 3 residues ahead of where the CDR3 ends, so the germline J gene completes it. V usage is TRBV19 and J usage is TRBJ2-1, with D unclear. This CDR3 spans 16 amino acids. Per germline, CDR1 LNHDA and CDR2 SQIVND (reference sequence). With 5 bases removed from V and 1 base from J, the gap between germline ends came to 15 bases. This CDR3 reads CASSSVWAYSYNEQFF. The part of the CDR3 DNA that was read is TGTGCCAGTAGTTCGGTTTGGGCGTATTCCTACAATGAG. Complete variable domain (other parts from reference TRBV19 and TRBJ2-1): DGGITQSPKYLFRKEGQNVTLSCEQNLNHDAMYWYRQDPGQGLRLIYYSQIVNDFQKGDIAEGYSVSREKKESFPLTVTSAQKNPTAFYLCASSSVWAYSYNEQFFGPGTRLTVL.

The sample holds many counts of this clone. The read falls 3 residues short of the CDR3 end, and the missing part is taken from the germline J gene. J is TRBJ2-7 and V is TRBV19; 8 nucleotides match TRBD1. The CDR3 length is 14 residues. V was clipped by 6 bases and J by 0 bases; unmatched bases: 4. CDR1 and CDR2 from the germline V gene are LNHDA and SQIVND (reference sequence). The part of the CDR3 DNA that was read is TGTGCCAGTAGAGGACAGGGTTACTCCTACGAG. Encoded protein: CASRGQGYSYE. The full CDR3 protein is CASRGQGYSYEQYF.